This TCR beta chain was recorded in a study of graft-versus-host responses after intestinal transplantation. As for the study in general: Each of the recipients got a multivisceral, liver-intestinal, or isolated intestinal transplant.

The V gene's germline CDR1 is DFQATT and CDR2 SNEGSKA (reference sequence). The CDR3 spans 10 residues. V lost 5 bases to trimming and J lost 12 bases, with 11 bases between them. Concerning this clone itself: As yet, its antigen is unknown.

Assay used: immunoSEQ multiplex PCR; TCRdb lists only in-frame clones, some missing. There are around 84,000 clones in the sample; around 83% occur only once, and roughly 15% lies in the top ten. General observations from the study: Early HvG declines after transplant were associated with peak circulating GvH clone levels.

The sequence was obtained from a human donor who received an intestinal transplant. The V call is TRBV20-1, the J call TRBJ2-1, with D tentatively TRBD2 (5 bases). Sample: unstimulated CD8+ T cells sorted from spleen or lymph node cells, taken before intestinal transplant. CDR3 in amino acids: CSAPGEGQFF. CDR3 DNA: TGCAGTGCTCCAGGTGAGGGGCAGTTCTTC.